This T cell receptor (beta chain) came from a study of T cells in Graves' hyperthyroidism and ophthalmopathy. This clonotype was seen more than once but under ten times. RNA transcripts gave rise to amplified TCR beta CDR3 regions. First-round RT-PCR targeting the TCR CDR3 was performed with the HTBI primer set. TCRdb re-derived calls from the multiplex PCR reads in MiXCR, one entry per CDR3 protein. The repertoire holds approximately 400,000 distinct CDR3 sequences, with around 14% as singletons. Germline V gene data show CDR1 as MDHEN and CDR2 as SYDVKM. The CDR3 loop spans 13 amino acids. V lost 2 bases and J lost 2, with 6 bases in between.

The sequence came from a woman between 18 and 29 years old with Graves' hyperthyroidism. The V gene is TRBV28, the J gene TRBJ1-2; D gene unclear. Sequenced: blood. As DNA, the CDR3 is TGTGCCAGCAGTTTAAACCCAAACTATGGCTACACCTTC. This translates into CASSLNPNYGYTF.